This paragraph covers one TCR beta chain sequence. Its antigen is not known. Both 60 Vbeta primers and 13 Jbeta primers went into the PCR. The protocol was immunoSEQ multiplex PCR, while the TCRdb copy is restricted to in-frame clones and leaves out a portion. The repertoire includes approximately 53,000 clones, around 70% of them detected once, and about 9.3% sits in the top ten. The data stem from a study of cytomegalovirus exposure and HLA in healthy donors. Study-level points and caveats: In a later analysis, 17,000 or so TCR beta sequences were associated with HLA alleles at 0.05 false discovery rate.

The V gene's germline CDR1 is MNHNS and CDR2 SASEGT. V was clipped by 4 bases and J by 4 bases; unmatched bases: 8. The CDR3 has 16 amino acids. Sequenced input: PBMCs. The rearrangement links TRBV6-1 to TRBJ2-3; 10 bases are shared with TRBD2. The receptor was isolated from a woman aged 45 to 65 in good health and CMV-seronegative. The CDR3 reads CASSGPLAGVADTQYF. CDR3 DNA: TGTGCCAGCAGTGGTCCTCTAGCGGGAGTAGCAGATACGCAGTATTTT.